This entry lists 5 T cell receptor beta chains sequenced from one sample in a study of Ad26.COV2.S vaccination and SARS-CoV-2 variants. Profiled with immunoSEQ multiplex PCR; TCRdb holds only in-frame clones, not every one. The data contain about 350,000 clones, under 95% of them singletons. Here the sequenced sample was peripheral blood, taken after recovery from COVID-19. These receptors were collected from a human donor who had recovered from COVID-19.

This sequence joins TRBV6-2 or TRBV6-3 and TRBJ2-3, with TRBD1 matching 11 bases. The CDR3 consists of 16 residues. Germline V lookup: CDR1 MNHEY, CDR2 SVGEGT. V dropped 6 bases and J dropped 4; count of bases not matched to a gene: 9. This CDR3 is CASSPSRTGGPDTQYF. The DNA of the CDR3 is TGTGCCAGCAGCCCCAGTAGGACAGGGGGCCCAGATACGCAGTATTTT.

The chain uses TRBV11-3 and TRBJ1-5; tentative D call: TRBD1 (5 bases). Germline CDR1 and CDR2: SGHNT and YENEEA. V shed 5 bases and J shed 5 bases, with 13 bases lying between them. The CDR3 has 14 residues. CDR3 bases: TGTGCCAGCAGCCCGATCGGGGGGGATCAGCCCCAGCATTTT. Amino acid sequence: CASSPIGGDQPQHF. The variable domain in full, completed from reference TRBV11-3 and TRBJ1-5, reads EAGVVQSPRYKIIEKKQPVAFWCNPISGHNTLYWYLQNLGQGPELLIRYENEEAVDDSQLPKDRFSAERLKGVDSTLKIQPAELGDSAVYLCASSPIGGDQPQHFGDGTRLSIL.

V is TRBV6-6 and J is TRBJ2-5, with unresolved D. CDR3 size: 12 residues. Germline V gives CDR1 MNHNY, CDR2 SVGAGI (reference sequence). V lost 5 bases, J lost 4 bases, and 8 bases lay in between. The CDR3 protein is CASSNFGETQYF. The DNA for the CDR3 is TGTGCCAGCAGTAACTTCGGAGAGACCCAGTACTTC.

J is TRBJ1-1 and V is TRBV2; 11 nucleotides align to TRBD1. J was trimmed by 1 base and V by 6 bases; bases with no gene match: 1. CDR1 SNHLY and CDR2 FYNNEI come from the germline V gene. There are 14 residues in the CDR3. The CDR3, as DNA: TGTGCCAGCAGAGGACAGGGGGCGAACACTGAAGCTTTCTTT. Translation: CASRGQGANTEAFF. The whole variable domain, remainder taken from reference TRBV2 and TRBJ1-1, is EPEVTQTPSHQVTQMGQEVILRCVPISNHLYFYWYRQILGQKVEFLVSFYNNEISEKSEIFDDQFSVERPDGSNFTLKIRSTKLEDSAMYFCASRGQGANTEAFFGQGTRLTVV.

The rearrangement joins TRBV19 to TRBJ1-1; D unresolved. This CDR3 spans 14 amino acids. Trimming stripped 7 bases from V and 1 base from J, with 13 bases between. Germline CDR1 LNHDA, CDR2 SQIVND (reference sequence). The CDR3 loop is CASTDWGWNTEAFF. In DNA, the CDR3 is TGTGCCAGTACCGATTGGGGATGGAACACTGAAGCTTTCTTT.